These 12 T cell receptor beta chains were sequenced from one sample in a study of Graves' ophthalmopathy and Graves' hyperthyroidism. Amplified TCR beta CDR3 regions were obtained using RNA transcripts as template. HTBI-primed RT-PCR formed the first round, and a multiplex PCR formed the second. TCRdb ran MiXCR on the multiplex PCR reads and lists one entry per CDR3 protein. The sample holds 350,000 or so distinct CDR3 sequences, roughly 17% seen once. The sample comprised peripheral blood. The receptors stem from an adult man with Graves' ophthalmopathy.

This clonotype was seen many times. The CDR3 region has the DNA TGTGCCAGCACTGGTCCAGGGAGTAAGACCCAGTACTTC. Residues: CASTGPGSKTQYF. The chain links TRBV9 to TRBJ2-5; either TRBD1 or TRBD2 may supply D (5 bases each). Trimming removed 6 bases from V and 6 bases from J, with 15 bases in between. CDR1 is SGDLS, CDR2 YYNGEE, per germline. The length of the CDR3 is 13 residues.

This clonotype was recorded many times. The chain joins TRBV27 to TRBJ1-2; TRBD1 might be the D (5 bases). CDR3 size: 16 residues. Trimming took off 3 bases at V and 5 bases at J, with 19 bases between the two ends. Germline values: CDR1 MNHEY, CDR2 SMNVEV (reference sequence). The CDR3 region has the DNA TGTGCCAGCAGTTTCCGTCGGCAGGGTGCCTTGTATGGCTACACCTTC. Translation: CASSFRRQGALYGYTF.

This clonotype came up many times. The gene calls are TRBV6-1 and TRBJ1-1, with 9 positions matching TRBD1. The CDR3 contains 17 residues. Germline values: CDR1 MNHNS, CDR2 SASEGT. Trimming at V came to 4 bases and at J to 1 base, leaving 10 bases not matched to a gene. CDR3 sequence reads: CASSVDRGGRGNTEAFF. As DNA, the CDR3 is TGTGCCAGCAGTGTTGACAGGGGGGGAAGAGGGAACACTGAAGCTTTCTTT.

In this sample, this clonotype turned up many times. Written as DNA, the CDR3 is TGTGCCAGCAGTTACACCGGGAAGGGCTACGAGCAGTACTTC. Translated: CASSYTGKGYEQYF. V usage is TRBV6-5 and J usage is TRBJ2-7, with TRBD2 as a possible D gene (5 bases). The V end lost 2 bases, the J end lost 3 bases, and 11 bases lay between the germline ends. Per germline, CDR1 MNHEY and CDR2 SVGAGI. The CDR3 is 14 residues long.

There are many counts of this clonotype. The genes are TRBV30 and TRBJ1-2; 7 bases are a match to TRBD1. Germline trimming cut 3 bases from V and 5 bases from J; bases unmatched to any gene: 15. This CDR3 contains 16 residues. The germline CDR1 and CDR2 sequences are GTSNPN and SVGIG (reference sequence). The CDR3 bases are TGTGCCTGGAGCCCATCAGCGAGGGGGCCTTTATATGGCTACACCTTC. It encodes CAWSPSARGPLYGYTF.

The genes are TRBV6-1 and TRBJ1-2, with TRBD1 as a possible D gene (5 bases). Germline V lookup: CDR1 MNHNS, CDR2 SASEGT. The CDR3 loop spans 14 amino acids. V was trimmed by 7 bases and J by 7 bases, leaving 19 bases between them. The CDR3 DNA reads as TGTGCCAGCAATGGTAGGGGCTCTGGGCGTGGCTACACCTTC. Its translation is CASNGRGSGRGYTF.

This clonotype was found many times. The V gene is TRBV28, the J gene TRBJ1-3; a weak D match, TRBD1 (5 bases). CDR1 and CDR2 (germline): MDHEN, SYDVKM. This CDR3 spans 16 amino acids. The V end was cut by 4 bases, the J end by 4 bases, with 17 bases between. The CDR3 bases are TGTGCCAGCAGTTCCCAGGGAGTTACGGGAGGAAACACCATATATTTT. This sequence encodes CASSSQGVTGGNTIYF.

This clonotype was detected many times. V gene TRBV6-5 combines with J gene TRBJ1-2; D is unresolved. The CDR3 loop spans 12 amino acids. Germline V gives CDR1 MNHEY, CDR2 SVGAGI. Trimming left V 8 bases short and J 2 bases short, with 9 bases between. The CDR3 DNA follows: TGTGCCAGCCGAATGGTGAACTATGGCTACACCTTC. Its protein product is CASRMVNYGYTF.

This clonotype was counted many times. This chain uses TRBV7-9 with TRBJ2-7; D is perhaps TRBD1 (6 bases). V was clipped by 2 bases and J by 1 base, with 12 bases between them. Germline V gene data show CDR1 as SEHNR and CDR2 as FQNEAQ (reference sequence). The CDR3 has 15 residues. CDR3 loop: CASSLSSGQSYEQYF. The CDR3 DNA is TGTGCCAGCAGCTTATCTTCCGGACAGTCCTACGAGCAGTACTTC. Looking up the rest from reference TRBV7-9 and TRBJ2-7 gives the full variable domain: DTGVSQNPRHKITKRGQNVTFRCDPISEHNRLYWYRQTLGQGPEFLTYFQNEAQLEKSRLLSDRFSAERPKGSFSTLEIQRTEQGDSAMYLCASSLSSGQSYEQYFGPGTRLTVT.

This clonotype was counted many times. The DNA of the CDR3 is TGTGCCACCAGCAGAGAGGATGCCAGAACCACTGGAAACACCATATATTTT. Protein sequence: CATSREDARTTGNTIYF. The V and J genes are TRBV15 and TRBJ1-3; D call uncertain. V dropped 0 bases and J dropped 2 bases, with 14 bases sitting between them. Germline assignment: CDR1 LNHNV and CDR2 YYDKDF (reference sequence). The CDR3 is 17 amino acids.

This clonotype was counted at least ten times. The V call is TRBV12-3 or TRBV12-4, the J call TRBJ2-3; D is possibly TRBD1 (5 bases). CDR3 length: 16 residues. V lost 3 bases and J lost 0, with 13 bases in between. The DNA of the CDR3 is TGTGCCAGCAGTTTGGTCAGGGTTACTAGCACAGATACGCAGTATTTT. It is translated as CASSLVRVTSTDTQYF.

This clonotype has a count of ten or more. This rearrangement joins TRBV12-3 or TRBV12-4 to TRBJ2-2; the D call may be TRBD1 or TRBD2 (6 bases each). Deletions cut 0 bases from V and 7 bases from J, with 9 bases between. This CDR3 has 14 residues. CDR3 nucleotide sequence: TGTGCCAGCAGTTTAGCGGGGGGCGTCGGGGAGCTGTTTTTT. Amino acids: CASSLAGGVGELFF.